Below, 8 T cell receptor beta chains from the same sample are listed, as sequenced in a study of beta chain features in type 1 diabetes. TCRB transcripts that were expressed got sequenced, as all of the isolated RNA had been reverse transcribed. The assay was immunoSEQ multiplex PCR, and TCRdb's table has in-frame clones only and misses some. The sample lists more than 150,000 clones, less than 15% occurring once. Sample: central memory CD4+ T cells from blood. Source of these receptors: a woman under 30 in good health.

This clone was detected a few times. The chain combines TRBV7-3 with TRBJ2-7; D remains ambiguous. This CDR3 contains 13 residues. Germline CDR1 is SGHTA and CDR2 is FQGTGA. Trimming removed 5 bases from V and 1 base from J, with 9 bases in between. Here the CDR3 DNA reads TGTGCCAGCAGCCCCCGCCGGTCCTACGAGCAGTACTTC. This sequence encodes CASSPRRSYEQYF.

J is TRBJ1-1 and V is TRBV10-3, with D uncertain. Germline loops: CDR1 ENHRY, CDR2 SYGVKD. The ends were cut back, 2 bases at V and 7 bases at J, with 8 bases in the middle. The CDR3 has 12 amino acids. CDR3 DNA: TGTGCCATCAGTGAGGGAACGGGTGAAGCTTTCTTT. This translates into CAISEGTGEAFF.

In this sample, this clone turned up a few times. The rearrangement links TRBV5-1 to TRBJ2-1; the match to TRBD2 covers 9 bases. Germline V gene lookup returns CDR1 SGHRS and CDR2 YFSETQ. The CDR3 spans 16 residues. Trimming cost V 0 bases and J 9 bases; bases outside gene matches: 10. CDR3 bases: TGCGCCAGCAGCTTGGTAGACATTAGCGGGAGCATTGAGCAGTTCTTC. Translating it yields CASSLVDISGSIEQFF.

This clone was observed a handful of times. The CDR3 DNA sequence: TGTGCCAGCAGCTTAGATAGAAAATACTCTGGGGCCAACGTCCTGACTTTC. The encoded protein is CASSLDRKYSGANVLTF. V is TRBV13 and J is TRBJ2-6; D remains unclear. The germline CDR1 and CDR2 sequences are PRHDT and FYEKMQ (reference sequence). The CDR3 is made up of 17 amino acids. The V and J ends lost 1 base and 0 bases respectively, with 10 bases between them.

This clone was recorded a few times. J is TRBJ2-7 and V is TRBV7-2; 10 nucleotides agree with TRBD1. The CDR3 length is 19 residues. Germline V lookup: CDR1 SGHTA, CDR2 FQGNSA. Germline trimming cut 5 bases from V and 0 bases from J; bases unmatched to any gene: 16. The CDR3 spells CASSPRQGALERISYEQYF. The CDR3, as DNA: TGTGCCAGCAGCCCACGACAGGGGGCATTGGAACGGATCTCCTACGAGCAGTACTTC.

This clone was counted only a few times. The rearrangement links TRBV9 to TRBJ2-3; TRBD2 aligns across 9 bases. V trimming: 5 bases; J trimming: 0 bases; junction bases outside the gene matches: 4. The length of the CDR3 is 15 residues. Germline V gene sequence: CDR1 SGDLS, CDR2 YYNGEE. CDR3 DNA sequence: TGTGCCAGCAGGCCTAGCGGGACTAGCACAGATACGCAGTATTTT. Translation: CASRPSGTSTDTQYF.

This chain joins TRBV4-1 and TRBJ1-4; D unclear. V was cut by 3 bases and J by 2 bases, with 13 bases left in between. CDR3 length: 16 residues. The germline V gene has CDR1 MGHRA and CDR2 YSYEKL. CDR3 DNA sequence: TGCGCCAGCAGCCAGTTGACCCGAGGGACTAATGAAAAACTGTTTTTT. This translates into CASSQLTRGTNEKLFF.

This clone was counted a few times. This chain links TRBV5-4 with TRBJ1-1; 9 bases are a match to TRBD1. The CDR3 spans 15 residues. Trimming removed 3 bases from V and 0 bases from J; junction bases left unmatched: 3. CDR1 is SGHNT, CDR2 YYREEE, per germline (reference sequence). DNA of the CDR3: TGTGCCAGCAGCTCAGGGGACAGGGTGAACACTGAAGCTTTCTTT. It is translated as CASSSGDRVNTEAFF.